This TCR beta chain was obtained from a study of T cell repertoires in cytomegalovirus infection. One entry per CDR3 protein results from TCRdb running MiXCR on the reads. This table holds 900,000 to 950,000 distinct CDR3 sequences, roughly 31% found once. In regard to this clonotype: Its target is not known.

The sequenced sample was cultured CD8+ T cells from PBMCs, obtained from culture after CMV antigen stimulation. The receptor was derived from a human donor in good health (CMV status not recorded). Some clones in this sample may be carry-over from other donors' samples.

The CDR3 DNA is TGCGCCAGCAGCTTCCGGACTAGCGGAGACGAGCAGTACTTC. This encodes CASSFRTSGDEQYF. This chain joins TRBV4-1 and TRBJ2-7; 10 bases are shared with TRBD2. CDR1 is MGHRA, CDR2 YSYEKL, per germline. The V and J ends lost 5 bases and 5 bases, in that order; junction bases with no gene match: 6. The CDR3 covers 14 residues.